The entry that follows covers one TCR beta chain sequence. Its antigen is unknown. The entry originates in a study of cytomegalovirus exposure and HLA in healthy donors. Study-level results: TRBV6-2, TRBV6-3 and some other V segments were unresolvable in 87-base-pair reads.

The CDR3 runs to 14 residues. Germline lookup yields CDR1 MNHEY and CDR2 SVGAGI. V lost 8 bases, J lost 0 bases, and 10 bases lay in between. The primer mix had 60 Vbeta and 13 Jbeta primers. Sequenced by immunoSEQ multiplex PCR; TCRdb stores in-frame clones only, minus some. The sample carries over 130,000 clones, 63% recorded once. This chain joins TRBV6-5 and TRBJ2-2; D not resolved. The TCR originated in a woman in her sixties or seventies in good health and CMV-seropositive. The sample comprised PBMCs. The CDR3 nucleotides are TGTGCCAGCCATATTACACCGAACACCGGGGAGCTGTTTTTT. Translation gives CASHITPNTGELFF.